This is a list of T cell receptor beta chains from one sample in a study of T cells in Graves' hyperthyroidism and ophthalmopathy. TCRdb fed the multiplex PCR reads into MiXCR, producing one record per CDR3 protein. This sample has over 550,000 distinct CDR3 sequences, with over 15% found just once. The sample taken for sequencing was blood. The receptors derive from a woman aged 18-29 years with Graves' hyperthyroidism. Both conserved end residues are part of each CDR3. A D gene is named only where the DNA matches it firmly. A row's size may be missing; if present it is once, few, many or a size class.

CDR3 protein,CDR3 DNA,D gene,J gene,V gene,clone size
CSAVPTRGRLYNEQFF,TGCAGTGCTGTCCCTACCCGCGGGAGACTCTACAATGAGCAGTTCTTC,TRBD2,TRBJ2-1,TRBV20-1,many
CASSLGRVGTEAFF,TGCGCCAGCAGCTTGGGCCGGGTGGGGACTGAAGCTTTCTTT,.,TRBJ1-1,TRBV5-1,many
CATSDYLQGMGETQYF,TGTGCCACCAGTGATTACTTACAGGGGATGGGAGAGACCCAGTACTTC,TRBD1,TRBJ2-5,TRBV24-1,.
CASSQERGLSYNEQFF,TGCGCCAGCAGCCAAGAAAGGGGCCTCTCTTACAATGAGCAGTTCTTC,.,TRBJ2-1,TRBV4-1,once
CASSKAEAGEETQYF,TGCGCCAGCAGCAAGGCAGAGGCAGGGGAAGAGACCCAGTACTTC,.,TRBJ2-5,TRBV4-1,few
CSASTGVGNQPQHF,TGCAGTGCTAGTACAGGGGTTGGCAATCAGCCCCAGCATTTT,TRBD1,TRBJ1-5,TRBV20-1,many
CASSNTPGRTPRSDTQYF,TGTGCCAGCAGTAACACACCGGGGCGAACCCCTAGGTCAGATACGCAGTATTTT,.,TRBJ2-3,TRBV6-1,many
CSVEVQAGREKLFF,TGCAGCGTTGAAGTACAGGCCGGGCGGGAAAAACTGTTTTTT,.,TRBJ1-4,TRBV29-1,few
CASSSSGPLHF,TGTGCCAGCAGTTCGTCGGGACCCCTCCACTTT,.,TRBJ1-6,TRBV6-5,.
CATSRNPGRGADTQYF,TGTGCCACCAGCAGAAATCCGGGAAGGGGCGCAGATACGCAGTATTTT,.,TRBJ2-3,TRBV15,many
CSVGAGMYTEAFF,TGCAGCGTTGGGGCAGGGATGTACACTGAAGCTTTCTTT,.,TRBJ1-1,TRBV29-1,few
CASSTGTGRAQYF,TGTGCCAGCAGCACCGGGACAGGGAGGGCCCAGTACTTC,TRBD1,TRBJ2-5,TRBV12-3/TRBV12-4,many
CRELGLAGRSSYEQYF,TGCAGGGAGTTGGGACTAGCGGGCAGGAGCTCCTACGAGCAGTACTTC,TRBD2,TRBJ2-7,TRBV20-1,many
CSAHSGREETQYF,TGCAGTGCTCATAGCGGGAGGGAGGAGACCCAGTACTTC,TRBD2,TRBJ2-5,TRBV20-1,many
CASSSRPGDEQYF,TGTGCCAGCAGTAGCCGCCCGGGGGACGAGCAGTACTTC,.,TRBJ2-7,TRBV9,few
CASSFGPTGELFF,TGTGCCAGCAGTTTTGGGCCCACCGGGGAGCTGTTTTTT,.,TRBJ2-2,TRBV12-3/TRBV12-4,many
CASRDDGTISNQPQHF,TGTGCCAGCAGAGATGACGGGACAATCAGCAATCAGCCCCAGCATTTT,.,TRBJ1-5,TRBV6-1,many